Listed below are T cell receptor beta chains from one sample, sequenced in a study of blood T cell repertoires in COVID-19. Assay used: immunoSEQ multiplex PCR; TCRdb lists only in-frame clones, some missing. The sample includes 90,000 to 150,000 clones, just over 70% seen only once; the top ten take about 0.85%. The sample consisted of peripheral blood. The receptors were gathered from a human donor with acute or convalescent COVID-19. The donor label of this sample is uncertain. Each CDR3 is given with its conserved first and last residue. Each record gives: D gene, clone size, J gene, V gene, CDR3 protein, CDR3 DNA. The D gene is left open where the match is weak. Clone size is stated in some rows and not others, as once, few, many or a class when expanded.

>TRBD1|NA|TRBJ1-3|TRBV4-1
CASSQPRQGMDGNTIYF
TGCGCCAGCAGCCAACCAAGACAGGGAATGGATGGAAACACCATATATTTT
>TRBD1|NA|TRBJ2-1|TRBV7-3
CASSTRAGQGHEQFF
TGTGCCAGCAGCACGCGAGCGGGACAGGGGCATGAGCAGTTCTTC
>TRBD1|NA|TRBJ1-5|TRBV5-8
CASSRGQGRNQPQHF
TGTGCCAGCAGCCGGGGACAGGGTCGCAATCAGCCCCAGCATTTT
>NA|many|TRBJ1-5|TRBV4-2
CASSSTLDSYQPQHF
TGTGCCAGCAGCTCAACCTTGGACAGCTATCAGCCCCAGCATTTT
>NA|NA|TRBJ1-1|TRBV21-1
CASSKAVAETENTEAFF
TGTGCCAGCAGCAAAGCTGTGGCCGAGACAGAAAACACTGAAGCTTTCTTT
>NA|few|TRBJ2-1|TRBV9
CASSVDSTHYEQFF
TGTGCCAGCAGCGTGGACAGTACACACTATGAGCAGTTCTTC
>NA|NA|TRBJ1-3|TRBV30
CAWSVQVWADTIYF
TGTGCCTGGAGTGTACAGGTTTGGGCGGACACCATATATTTT
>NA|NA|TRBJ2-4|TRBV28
CASSFFAGVSIQYF
TGTGCCAGCAGTTTTTTTGCAGGGGTCAGCATTCAGTACTTC
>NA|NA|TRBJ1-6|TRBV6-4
CASSNTANSPLHF
TGTGCCAGCAGCAATACCGCGAATTCACCCCTCCACTTT
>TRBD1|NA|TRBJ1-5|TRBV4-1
CASSQGQGGNQPQHF
TGCGCCAGCAGCCAAGGACAGGGTGGCAATCAGCCCCAGCATTTT
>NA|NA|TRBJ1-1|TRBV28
CASSFPGQPFAAFF
TGTGCCAGCAGTTTCCCCGGACAGCCCTTTGCGGCTTTCTTT
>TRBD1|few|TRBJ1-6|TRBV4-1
CASSPFPGQPNSPLHF
TGCGCCAGCAGCCCATTTCCGGGACAGCCTAATTCACCCCTCCACTTT
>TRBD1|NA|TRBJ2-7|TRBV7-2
CASSSRGDRAEQYF
TGTGCCAGCAGCTCCAGAGGGGACAGGGCCGAGCAGTACTTC
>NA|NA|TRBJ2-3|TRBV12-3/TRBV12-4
CASSLAGADTQYF
TGTGCCAGCAGTTTAGCGGGGGCCGATACGCAGTATTTT
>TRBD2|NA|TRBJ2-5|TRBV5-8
CASSGWTSGQVQETQYF
TGTGCCAGCAGCGGTTGGACTAGCGGTCAAGTCCAAGAGACCCAGTACTTC
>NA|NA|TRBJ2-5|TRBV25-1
CASSEYIQETQYF
TGTGCCAGCAGTGAATACATCCAAGAGACCCAGTACTTC
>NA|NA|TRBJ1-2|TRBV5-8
CASSLVVSRGYTF
TGTGCCAGCAGCTTGGTGGTCTCTCGGGGCTACACCTTC
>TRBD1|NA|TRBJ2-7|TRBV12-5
CASGPGQGAYEQYF
TGTGCTAGTGGTCCGGGACAGGGGGCCTACGAGCAGTACTTC
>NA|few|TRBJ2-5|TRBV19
CASTRSGQETQYF
TGTGCCAGTACTAGGAGCGGTCAAGAGACCCAGTACTTC
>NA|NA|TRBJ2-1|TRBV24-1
CATMARGGSGEQFF
TGTGCCACCATGGCCAGGGGCGGCTCGGGCGAGCAGTTCTTC
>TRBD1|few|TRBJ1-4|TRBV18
CASSPLATGGNEKLFF
TGTGCCAGCTCACCATTGGCGACAGGGGGTAATGAAAAACTGTTTTTT
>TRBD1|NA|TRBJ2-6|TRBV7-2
CASSWGQGITSGANVLTF
TGTGCCAGCAGCTGGGGACAGGGTATCACCTCTGGGGCCAACGTCCTGACTTTC
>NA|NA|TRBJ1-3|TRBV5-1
CASSLRGGNTIYF
TGCGCCAGCAGCTTGCGGGGAGGAAACACCATATATTTT
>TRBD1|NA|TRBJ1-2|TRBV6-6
CASSYPRDSNYGYTF
TGTGCCAGCAGTTACCCCCGGGACAGCAACTATGGCTACACCTTC
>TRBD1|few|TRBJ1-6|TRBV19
CASSLQGGQSPLHF
TGTGCCAGTAGTCTCCAGGGGGGCCAGTCACCCCTCCACTTT
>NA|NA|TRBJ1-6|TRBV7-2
CASSFRDPQGGNSPLHF
TGTGCCAGCAGCTTTCGGGACCCCCAGGGAGGAAATTCACCCCTCCACTTT
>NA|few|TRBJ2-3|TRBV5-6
CASSLRSWGITDTQYF
TGTGCCAGCAGCTTGCGTTCATGGGGCATCACAGATACGCAGTATTTT
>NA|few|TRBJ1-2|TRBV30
CAWRKRTLGYTF
TGTGCCTGGAGAAAGCGGACCCTCGGCTACACCTTC
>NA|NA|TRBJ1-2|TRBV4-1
CASSHLSRQIYGYTF
TGCGCCAGCAGCCACCTCTCGCGGCAGATCTATGGCTACACCTTC
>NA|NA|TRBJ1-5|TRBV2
CASSAGHNQPQHF
TGTGCCAGCAGTGCGGGACACAATCAGCCCCAGCATTTT
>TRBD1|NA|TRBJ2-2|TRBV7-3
CASSLGTGSGGELFF
TGTGCCAGCAGCTTAGGGACAGGGAGTGGCGGGGAGCTGTTTTTT
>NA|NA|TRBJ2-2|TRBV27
CASSASGSGELFF
TGTGCCAGCAGCGCATCCGGGAGCGGGGAGCTGTTTTTT
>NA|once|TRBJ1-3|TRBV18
CASSPRPGRDSGNTIYF
TGTGCCAGCTCACCACGGCCGGGTCGGGACTCTGGAAACACCATATATTTT
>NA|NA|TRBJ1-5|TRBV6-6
CASSYQGDNQPQHF
TGTGCCAGCAGTTACCAGGGCGACAATCAGCCCCAGCATTTT
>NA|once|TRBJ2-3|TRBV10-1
CASSDPEAPDTQYF
TGCGCCAGCAGTGATCCGGAGGCCCCAGATACGCAGTATTTT
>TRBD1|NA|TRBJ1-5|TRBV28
CASSQGQGFNQPQHF
TGTGCCAGCAGCCAGGGACAGGGTTTCAATCAGCCCCAGCATTTT
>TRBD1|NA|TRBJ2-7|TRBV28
CASVDGRGRHEQYF
TGTGCCAGCGTCGACGGCAGGGGGCGCCACGAGCAGTACTTC
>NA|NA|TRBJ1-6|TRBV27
CASSLRGGMNSPLHF
TGTGCCAGCAGTTTACGGGGGGGAATGAATTCACCCCTCCACTTT
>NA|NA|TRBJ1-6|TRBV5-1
CASSYRTASSYNSPLHF
TGCGCCAGCAGCTATCGGACAGCGAGCTCCTATAATTCACCCCTCCACTTT
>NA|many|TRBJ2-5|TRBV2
CASTRGGQETQYF
TGTGCCAGCACTCGAGGGGGCCAAGAGACCCAGTACTTC
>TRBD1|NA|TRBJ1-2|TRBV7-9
CASTPWGQGVYGYTF
TGTGCCAGCACCCCTTGGGGACAGGGGGTATATGGCTACACCTTC
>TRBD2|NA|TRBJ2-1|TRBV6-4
CASSVLAGALNEQFF
TGTGCCAGCAGTGTACTAGCGGGGGCCCTTAATGAGCAGTTCTTC
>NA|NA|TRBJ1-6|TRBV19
CASSIEGTQNSPLHF
TGTGCCAGTAGTATAGAGGGGACACAGAATTCACCCCTCCACTTT
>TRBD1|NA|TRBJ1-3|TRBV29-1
CSVQDRAGNTIYF
TGCAGCGTTCAGGACAGGGCTGGAAACACCATATATTTT
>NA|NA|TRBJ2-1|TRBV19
CASRGLGEQFF
TGTGCCAGTAGGGGGCTCGGTGAGCAGTTCTTC
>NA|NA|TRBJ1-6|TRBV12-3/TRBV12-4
CASSLLSSPLHF
TGTGCCAGCAGTTTACTGTCCTCACCCCTCCACTTT
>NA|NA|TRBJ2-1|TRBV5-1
CASSLGLPEQFF
TGCGCCAGCAGCTTGGGACTACCAGAGCAGTTCTTC
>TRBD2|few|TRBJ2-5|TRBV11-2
CASSPGLAGGLQETQYF
TGTGCCAGCAGCCCGGGACTAGCGGGGGGCCTACAAGAGACCCAGTACTTC
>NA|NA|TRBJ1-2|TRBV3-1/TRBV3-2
CASSHGHVSYGYTF
TGTGCCAGCAGCCATGGCCATGTTTCTTATGGCTACACCTTC
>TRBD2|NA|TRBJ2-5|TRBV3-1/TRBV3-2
CASSQLSSGGGDAYF
TGTGCCAGCAGCCAACTCTCTAGCGGGGGGGGCGACGCGTACTTC
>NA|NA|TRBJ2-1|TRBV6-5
CASSYSGDRNNEQFF
TGTGCCAGCAGTTACTCGGGTGACAGGAACAATGAGCAGTTCTTC
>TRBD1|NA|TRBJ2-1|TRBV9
CASSVSGTGVDEQFF
TGTGCCAGCAGCGTTTCCGGGACAGGGGTAGATGAGCAGTTCTTC
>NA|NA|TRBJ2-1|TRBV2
CASRTDGSSYNEQFF
TGTGCCAGCAGAACCGACGGGAGCTCCTACAATGAGCAGTTCTTC
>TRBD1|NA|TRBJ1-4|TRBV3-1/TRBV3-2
CASSPTTGVRGKLFF
TGTGCCAGCAGCCCCACGACAGGGGTGAGGGGAAAACTGTTTTTT
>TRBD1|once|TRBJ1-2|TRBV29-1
CSVGGTAGYTF
TGCAGCGTTGGCGGGACAGCTGGCTACACCTTC
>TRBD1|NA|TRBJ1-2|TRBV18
CASSPGQGLGYTF
TGTGCCAGCTCACCGGGACAGGGCCTTGGCTACACCTTC
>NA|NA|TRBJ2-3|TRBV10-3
CAIMTDFAQYF
TGTGCCATCATGACGGACTTCGCGCAGTATTTT
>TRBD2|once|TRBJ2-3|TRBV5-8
CASSLSREGGTDTQYF
TGTGCCAGCAGCCTTTCACGGGAGGGGGGCACAGATACGCAGTATTTT
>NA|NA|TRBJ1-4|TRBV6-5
CASSYINEKLFF
TGTGCCAGCAGTTACATAAATGAAAAACTGTTTTTT
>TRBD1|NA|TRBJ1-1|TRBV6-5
CASSHGQGGGTEAFF
TGTGCCAGCAGTCACGGACAGGGAGGGGGCACTGAAGCTTTCTTT